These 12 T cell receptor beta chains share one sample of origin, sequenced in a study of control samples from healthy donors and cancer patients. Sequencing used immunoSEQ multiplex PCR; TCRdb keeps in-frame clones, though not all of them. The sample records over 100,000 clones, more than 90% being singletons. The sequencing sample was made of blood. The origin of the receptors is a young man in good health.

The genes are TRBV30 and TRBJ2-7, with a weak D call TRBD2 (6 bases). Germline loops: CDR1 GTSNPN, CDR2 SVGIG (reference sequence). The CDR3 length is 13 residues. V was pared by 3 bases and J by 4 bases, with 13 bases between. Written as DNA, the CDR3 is TGTGCCTGGAGAGGGACTGGGAAGTACGAGCAGTACTTC. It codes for CAWRGTGKYEQYF.

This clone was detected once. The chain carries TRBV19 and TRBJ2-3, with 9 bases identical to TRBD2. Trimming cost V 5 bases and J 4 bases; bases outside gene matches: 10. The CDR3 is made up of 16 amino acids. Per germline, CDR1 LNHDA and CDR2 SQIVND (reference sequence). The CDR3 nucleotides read TGTGCCAGTAGTGAAATAGTTGGGACTAGCCCAGATACGCAGTATTTT. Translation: CASSEIVGTSPDTQYF. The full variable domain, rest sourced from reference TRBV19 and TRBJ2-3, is DGGITQSPKYLFRKEGQNVTLSCEQNLNHDAMYWYRQDPGQGLRLIYYSQIVNDFQKGDIAEGYSVSREKKESFPLTVTSAQKNPTAFYLCASSEIVGTSPDTQYFGPGTRLTVL.

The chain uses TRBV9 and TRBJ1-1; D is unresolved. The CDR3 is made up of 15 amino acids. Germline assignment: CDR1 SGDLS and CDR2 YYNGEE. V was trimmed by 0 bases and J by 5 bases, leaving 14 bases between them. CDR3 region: CASSVGGSGDTEAFF. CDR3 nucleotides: TGTGCCAGCAGCGTAGGTGGCTCCGGCGATACTGAAGCTTTCTTT.

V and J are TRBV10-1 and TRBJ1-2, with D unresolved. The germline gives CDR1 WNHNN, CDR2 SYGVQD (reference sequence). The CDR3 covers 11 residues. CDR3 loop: CAGDGNYGYTF. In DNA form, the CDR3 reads TGCGCGGGAGATGGGAACTATGGCTACACCTTC.

The CDR3 DNA reads as TGTGCCAGCAGCCCGGGACATGAGAACACTGAAGCTTTCTTT. Its protein product is CASSPGHENTEAFF. The chain uses TRBV9 and TRBJ1-1; possible D gene TRBD1, 6 bases. Germline values: CDR1 SGDLS, CDR2 YYNGEE. The CDR3 covers 14 residues. Between the trimmed V and J ends, which lost 4 bases and 1 base, there was a span of 11 bases.

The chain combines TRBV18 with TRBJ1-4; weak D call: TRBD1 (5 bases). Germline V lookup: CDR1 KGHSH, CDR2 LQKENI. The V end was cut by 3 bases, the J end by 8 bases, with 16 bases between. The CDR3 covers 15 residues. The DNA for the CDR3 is TGTGCCAGCTCACCGATAGAACAGGCTCTGGAAAAACTGTTTTTT. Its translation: CASSPIEQALEKLFF.

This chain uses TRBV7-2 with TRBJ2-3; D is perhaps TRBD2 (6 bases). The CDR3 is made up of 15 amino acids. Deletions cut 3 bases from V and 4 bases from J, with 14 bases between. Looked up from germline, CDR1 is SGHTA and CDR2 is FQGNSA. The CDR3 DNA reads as TGTGCCAGCAGCTTGATAACTAGCATGGCAGATACGCAGTATTTT. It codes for CASSLITSMADTQYF.

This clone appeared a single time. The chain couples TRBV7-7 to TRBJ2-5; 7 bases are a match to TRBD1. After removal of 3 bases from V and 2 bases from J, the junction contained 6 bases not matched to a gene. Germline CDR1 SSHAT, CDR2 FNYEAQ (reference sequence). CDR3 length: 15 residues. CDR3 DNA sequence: TGTGCCAGCAGCTTGGATGGGACAGCACAAGAGACCCAGTACTTC. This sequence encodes CASSLDGTAQETQYF.

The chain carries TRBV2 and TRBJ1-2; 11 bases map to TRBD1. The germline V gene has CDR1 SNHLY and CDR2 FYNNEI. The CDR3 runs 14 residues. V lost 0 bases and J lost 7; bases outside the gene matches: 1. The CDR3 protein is CASSEAGTGGGYTF. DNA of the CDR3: TGTGCCAGCAGTGAAGCGGGGACAGGGGGTGGCTACACCTTC.

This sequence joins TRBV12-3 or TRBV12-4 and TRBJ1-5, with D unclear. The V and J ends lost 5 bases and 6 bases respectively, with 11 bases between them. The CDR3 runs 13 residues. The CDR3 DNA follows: TGTGCCAGCAGTACATTCTTTCGTCAGCCCCAGCATTTT. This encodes CASSTFFRQPQHF.

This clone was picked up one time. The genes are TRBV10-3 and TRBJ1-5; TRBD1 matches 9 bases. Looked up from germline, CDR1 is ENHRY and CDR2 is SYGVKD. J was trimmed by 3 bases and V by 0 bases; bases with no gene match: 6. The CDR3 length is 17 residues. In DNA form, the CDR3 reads TGTGCCATCAGTGAGTCACCGGGACAGGGATTCAATCAGCCCCAGCATTTT. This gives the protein CAISESPGQGFNQPQHF.

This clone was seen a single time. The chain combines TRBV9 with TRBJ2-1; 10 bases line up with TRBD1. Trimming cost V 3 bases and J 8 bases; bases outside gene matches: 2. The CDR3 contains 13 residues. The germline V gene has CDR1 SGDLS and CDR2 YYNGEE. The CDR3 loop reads CASSGTGGHEQFF. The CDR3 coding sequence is TGTGCCAGCAGCGGGACAGGGGGTCATGAGCAGTTCTTC.